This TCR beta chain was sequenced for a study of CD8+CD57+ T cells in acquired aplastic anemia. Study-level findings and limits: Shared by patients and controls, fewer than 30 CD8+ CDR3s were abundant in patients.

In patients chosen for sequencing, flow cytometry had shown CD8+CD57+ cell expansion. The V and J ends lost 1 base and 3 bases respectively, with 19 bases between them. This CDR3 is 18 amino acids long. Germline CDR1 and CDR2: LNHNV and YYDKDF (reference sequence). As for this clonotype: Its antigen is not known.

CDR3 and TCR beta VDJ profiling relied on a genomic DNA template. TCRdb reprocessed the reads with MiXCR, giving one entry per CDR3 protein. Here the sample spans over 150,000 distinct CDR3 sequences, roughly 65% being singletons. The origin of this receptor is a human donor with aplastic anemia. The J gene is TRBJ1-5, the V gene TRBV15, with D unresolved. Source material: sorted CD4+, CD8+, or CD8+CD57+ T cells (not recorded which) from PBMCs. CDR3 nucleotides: TGTGCCACCAGCAGAGTAAGAAACACTGAAGCTTTCAATCAGCCCCAGCATTTT. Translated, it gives CATSRVRNTEAFNQPQHF.